This T cell receptor beta chain was documented in a study of shared clonotypes between healthy human individuals. Germline V gene lookup returns CDR1 MDHEN and CDR2 SYDVKM. V was pared by 5 bases and J by 1 base, with 15 bases between. This CDR3 is 16 amino acids long. Sequencing was performed with immunoSEQ multiplex PCR; in TCRdb, only in-frame clones are kept and a portion is missing. The profile shows about 560,000 clones, around 78% of them singletons. The sample consisted of PBMCs. This TCR was recovered from a middle-aged woman in good health. Some clones in this sample may be carry-over from other donors' samples. The J gene is TRBJ1-5, the V gene TRBV28; tentative D call: TRBD1 (5 bases). CDR3 sequence (DNA): TGTGCCAGCAGTCCCCTCACCGGGGGGAGCAATCAGCCCCAGCATTTT. Translating gives CASSPLTGGSNQPQHF.